This TCR beta chain is drawn from a study of regulatory T cells in long-lasting Graves disease. For the study at large: Patients newly diagnosed with Graves' had been on antithyroid drugs for under 3 months.

Assembly of TCR beta libraries relied on iRepertoire HTBI primers together with Arm-PCR of CDR3 regions. TCRdb passed the multiplex PCR reads through MiXCR, listing each CDR3 protein once. The data show 500,000 or so distinct CDR3 sequences, 14% seen once. Time point denoted: newly diagnosed GD, antithyroid drugs for less than 3 months. Extracted PBMC RNA gave rise to the TCR library. This clonotype appeared many times. Germline V gene data show CDR1 as MDHEN and CDR2 as SYDVKM. Trimming took 4 bases from V and 0 from J; bases not matched to a gene: 15. The CDR3 has 19 amino acids. This sample also belongs to another study, concerning T cells in Graves' hyperthyroidism and ophthalmopathy.

The chain recombines TRBV28 with TRBJ2-3; 8 positions agree with TRBD2. The sequence was obtained from a woman aged 45 to 65 with Graves disease. The sequenced sample was peripheral blood mononuclear cells (PBMCs), obtained at new diagnosis, from a patient treated with antithyroid drugs. In nucleotides, the CDR3 is TGTGCCAGCAGTTCCCTAAACCGGGGGGGCACCCTTAGCACAGATACGCAGTATTTT. Translation: CASSSLNRGGTLSTDTQYF.